This T cell receptor (beta chain) is from a study of cytomegalovirus exposure and HLA in healthy donors. Germline CDR1 is SGHTA and CDR2 is FQGTGA. Trimming removed 3 bases from V and 8 bases from J; junction bases left unmatched: 6. The CDR3 has 14 amino acids. Vbeta (60) and Jbeta (13) primers were used in the PCR. Produced via immunoSEQ multiplex PCR; TCRdb's table is partial and in-frame only. The repertoire holds hundreds of thousands of clones, with 65% to 90% as singletons. The chain has TRBV7-3 and TRBJ1-2, with TRBD1 identical over 10 bases. This sequence originates from a girl between 10 and 17 years old in good health and CMV-seronegative. The sample comprised PBMCs. CDR3 DNA sequence: TGTGCCAGCAGCTTCGGACCGGGACAGGGGGGCTACACCTTC. Its translation: CASSFGPGQGGYTF. Drawing the rest from reference TRBV7-3 and TRBJ1-2, the complete variable domain is GAGVSQTPSNKVTEKGKYVELRCDPISGHTALYWYRQSLGQGPEFLIYFQGTGAADDSGLPNDRFFAVRPEGSVSTLKIQRTERGDSAVYLCASSFGPGQGGYTFGSGTRLTVV.